Shown below are 22 T cell receptor beta chains from a single sample sequenced in a study of cytomegalovirus exposure and HLA in healthy donors (TCRdb year 2017). Libraries were built with the immunoSEQ multiplex PCR assay. A mixture of 60 forward primers for TCR Vbeta segments and 13 reverse primers for TCR Jbeta segments was used in the multiplex PCR. TCRdb mirrors the immuneACCESS table, restricted to in-frame sequences. Some clones are absent from its copies; in checked studies, under half trace to an unresolved V gene, and the reason for the others is unknown. The sample table contains over 150,000 clones; only one count was recorded for around 77% of them. The leading ten clones occupy under 3% of the sample. Material for sequencing was PBMCs. These receptors were collected from a young woman in good health and CMV-seronegative.

The V gene is TRBV19, the J gene TRBJ2-7; the match to TRBD2 covers 10 bases. J was trimmed by 1 base and V by 6 bases; bases with no gene match: 0. Germline CDR1 and CDR2: LNHDA and SQIVND (reference sequence). This CDR3 contains 13 residues. The CDR3 reads CASRLAGSYEQYF. DNA for the CDR3: TGTGCCAGTAGACTAGCGGGGTCCTACGAGCAGTACTTC.

V usage is TRBV6-5 and J usage is TRBJ1-2; D is unclear. Germline V gives CDR1 MNHEY, CDR2 SVGAGI. Trimming took off 6 bases at V and 1 base at J, with 15 bases between the two ends. CDR3 length: 15 amino acids. The CDR3 region is CASSSFKVVNYGYTF. The CDR3 bases are TGTGCCAGCAGCTCGTTTAAAGTAGTTAACTATGGCTACACCTTC.

This clone was seen a single time. V is TRBV4-1 and J is TRBJ2-3; D might be TRBD1 (7 bases). The CDR3 runs 15 residues. Germline CDR1 and CDR2: MGHRA and YSYEKL. V was pared by 5 bases and J by 2 bases, with 14 bases between. DNA for the CDR3: TGCGCCAGCAGCTACCGACAGGGACTCACAGATACGCAGTATTTT. Its translation: CASSYRQGLTDTQYF.

As for this clone: The same CDR3 also results from other DNA sequences found in this sample. The J gene is TRBJ1-5, the V gene TRBV28; 10 bases map to TRBD1. The CDR3 loop spans 14 amino acids. Germline V lookup: CDR1 MDHEN, CDR2 SYDVKM. Trimming at V came to 2 bases and at J to 5 bases, leaving 0 bases not matched to a gene. CDR3 bases: TGTGCCAGCAGTTTAGGGACAGGGGATCAGCCCCAGCATTTT. Translated, it gives CASSLGTGDQPQHF.

J is TRBJ2-1 and V is TRBV6-1; D not resolved. Per the germline V gene, CDR1 is MNHNS and CDR2 is SASEGT. Trimming pared 6 bases from V and 1 base from J, leaving 10 bases between. The CDR3 contains 14 residues. The DNA for the CDR3 is TGTGCCAGCAGCGAGACTGATTCCTACAATGAGCAGTTCTTC. It is translated as CASSETDSYNEQFF.

V and J are TRBV15 and TRBJ2-1; 14 bases fit TRBD2. Germline-derived CDR1 and CDR2 are LNHNV and YYDKDF (reference sequence). With V trimmed by 3 bases and J by 7 bases, 2 bases remained unmatched. This CDR3 contains 15 residues. CDR3 bases: TGTGCCACCAGCAGGGGACTAGCGGGAGCGAATGAGCAGTTCTTC. Encoded protein: CATSRGLAGANEQFF.

The chain joins TRBV7-2 to TRBJ2-7; D may be TRBD2 (5 bases). The germline V and J ends were trimmed by 1 base and 3 bases, with 7 bases remaining between them. Germline V gene sequence: CDR1 SGHTA, CDR2 FQGNSA. The CDR3 totals 13 residues. CDR3: CASSLVGVYEQYF. The CDR3, as DNA: TGTGCCAGCAGCTTAGTCGGGGTCTACGAGCAGTACTTC. The full variable domain, with the rest looked up from reference TRBV7-2 and TRBJ2-7, is GAGVSQSPSNKVTEKGKDVELRCDPISGHTALYWYRQSLGQGLEFLIYFQGNSAPDKSGLPSDRFSAERTGGSVSTLTIQRTQQEDSAVYLCASSLVGVYEQYFGPGTRLTVT.

This chain uses TRBV28 with TRBJ2-1; 8 bases agree with TRBD2. Germline loops: CDR1 MDHEN, CDR2 SYDVKM. V trimming: 6 bases; J trimming: 8 bases; junction bases outside the gene matches: 15. The CDR3 totals 16 residues. This CDR3 is CASSRSAGTSGDEQFF. As DNA, the CDR3 is TGTGCCAGCAGCCGTTCGGCAGGAACTAGCGGCGATGAGCAGTTCTTC. The full variable domain, rest sourced from reference TRBV28 and TRBJ2-1, is DVKVTQSSRYLVKRTGEKVFLECVQDMDHENMFWYRQDPGLGLRLIYFSYDVKMKEKGDIPEGYSVSREKKERFSLILESASTNQTSMYLCASSRSAGTSGDEQFFGPGTRLTVL.

The sample holds a few counts of this clone. The rearrangement joins TRBV5-1 to TRBJ2-5, with TRBD2 identical over 12 bases. Germline-derived CDR1 and CDR2 are SGHRS and YFSETQ. CDR3 length: 18 residues. Germline trimming cut 0 bases from V and 2 bases from J; bases unmatched to any gene: 8. The CDR3: CASSLGGLAGGTQETQYF. CDR3 bases: TGCGCCAGCAGCTTGGGTGGTCTAGCGGGGGGGACTCAAGAGACCCAGTACTTC. Looking up the rest from reference TRBV5-1 and TRBJ2-5 gives the full variable domain: KAGVTQTPRYLIKTRGQQVTLSCSPISGHRSVSWYQQTPGQGLQFLFEYFSETQRNKGNFPGRFSGRQFSNSRSEMNVSTLELGDSALYLCASSLGGLAGGTQETQYFGPGTRLLVL.

This rearrangement joins TRBV27 to TRBJ1-1; 9 bases are a match to TRBD1. This CDR3 is 18 amino acids long. V shed 6 bases and J 6 bases; nucleotides not matched to a gene: 20. Looked up from germline, CDR1 is MNHEY and CDR2 is SMNVEV (reference sequence). CDR3 in amino acids: CASRSRPGQGMWFAEAFF. CDR3 DNA sequence: TGTGCCAGCAGATCACGTCCGGGACAGGGAATGTGGTTCGCTGAAGCTTTCTTT.

V and J are TRBV7-9 and TRBJ2-5; 12 positions agree with TRBD2. The CDR3 is 16 amino acids. Looked up from germline, CDR1 is SEHNR and CDR2 is FQNEAQ (reference sequence). The V and J ends lost 5 bases and 4 bases, in that order; junction bases with no gene match: 8. The CDR3 DNA reads TGTGCCAGCAGCCGGGCTAGCGGGGGGGCCGGAGAGACCCAGTACTTC. This translates into CASSRASGGAGETQYF.

The chain employs TRBV10-3 and TRBJ2-3, with D perhaps matching TRBD2 (6 bases). Germline V gene lookup returns CDR1 ENHRY and CDR2 SYGVKD. The CDR3 has 16 amino acids. With 3 bases removed from V and 4 bases from J, the gap between germline ends came to 17 bases. CDR3 in amino acids: CAISDGRERAADTQYF. The CDR3 DNA reads as TGTGCCATCAGTGACGGGCGGGAAAGGGCGGCAGATACGCAGTATTTT.

The rearrangement joins TRBV6-5 to TRBJ2-3; weak D call: TRBD2 (6 bases). Germline V gene sequence: CDR1 MNHEY, CDR2 SVGAGI. V was shortened by 8 bases and J by 5 bases, with 14 bases between the two germline ends. The CDR3 sequence is 13 residues long. In DNA form, the CDR3 reads TGTGCCAGCTGGGGACTCGACCGAGATACGCAGTATTTT. Protein product: CASWGLDRDTQYF.

The chain uses TRBV30 and TRBJ2-5; D gene ambiguous. The J call may be in error: the DNA end matches TRBJ2-7 better. The CDR3 extends over 11 amino acids. CDR1 is GTSNPN and CDR2 is SVGIG in the germline V gene (reference sequence). CDR3 in amino acids: CAWSVRYEQYF. Written as DNA, the CDR3 is TGTGCCTGGAGTGTACGCTACGAGCAGTACTTC.

This clone appeared a few times. The chain joins TRBV15 to TRBJ1-5; unclear D gene. The V gene lost 0 bases and the J gene lost 4 bases, with 10 bases spanning the gap. This CDR3 is 15 amino acids long. Germline-derived CDR1 and CDR2 are LNHNV and YYDKDF (reference sequence). DNA of the CDR3: TGTGCCACCAGCAGAGACGGCAGGCGAAATCAGCCCCAGCATTTT. Protein product: CATSRDGRRNQPQHF.

The chain recombines TRBV27 with TRBJ1-6, with 10 positions matching TRBD1. The V segment lost 2 bases and the J segment 11 bases; nucleotides outside the gene matches: 9. This CDR3 is 16 amino acids long. CDR1 is MNHEY and CDR2 is SMNVEV in the germline V gene (reference sequence). The CDR3 loop reads CASSLNVGQGVAPLHF. For the CDR3, the DNA is TGTGCCAGCAGTTTAAACGTTGGACAGGGGGTTGCACCCCTCCACTTT.

In this sample, this clone turned up a few times. This chain links TRBV7-9 with TRBJ2-5; 11 bases agree with TRBD2. Germline-derived CDR1 and CDR2 are SEHNR and FQNEAQ (reference sequence). The ends lost 4 bases at V and 3 bases at J; junction bases unmatched: 1. The CDR3 runs to 14 residues. The CDR3 spells CASSSLAGEETQYF. CDR3 bases: TGTGCCAGCAGCTCACTAGCGGGGGAAGAGACCCAGTACTTC.

The chain is built from TRBV5-6 and TRBJ2-3; no firm D call. The V end was cut by 3 bases, the J end by 4 bases, with 21 bases between. The germline gives CDR1 SGHDT, CDR2 YYEEEE. The CDR3 runs to 17 residues. Written as DNA, the CDR3 is TGTGCCAGCAGCTGGATTGCACAGAGATACGTCTCAGATACGCAGTATTTT. Translated, it gives CASSWIAQRYVSDTQYF.

The chain combines TRBV5-1 with TRBJ1-4, with 7 nucleotides matching TRBD1. CDR1 and CDR2 (germline): SGHRS, YFSETQ. This CDR3 contains 14 residues. Germline trimming cut 0 bases from V and 8 bases from J; bases unmatched to any gene: 4. The CDR3 DNA follows: TGCGCCAGCAGCTTGGAGGGGGCCGGAGAAAAACTGTTTTTT. It translates to CASSLEGAGEKLFF.

V gene TRBV7-8 combines with J gene TRBJ2-7; D call uncertain. The CDR3 sequence is 17 residues long. Germline assignment: CDR1 SGHVS and CDR2 FQNEAQ. Trimming left V 5 bases short and J 5 bases short, with 25 bases between. CDR3 loop: CASSDGVRPFPDDEQYF. CDR3 in DNA: TGTGCCAGCAGCGACGGAGTCCGGCCTTTTCCCGACGACGAGCAGTACTTC.

The table lists this clone with a few counts. CDR3 sequence: CAWSVGGLYYYEQYF. The CDR3 region has the DNA TGTGCCTGGAGTGTAGGGGGACTATATTACTACGAGCAGTACTTC. V is TRBV30 and J is TRBJ2-7, with TRBD2 as a possible D gene (7 bases). The CDR3 is made up of 15 amino acids. V was clipped by 0 bases and J by 3 bases, with 15 bases between them. The germline CDR1 and CDR2 sequences are GTSNPN and SVGIG (reference sequence).

The chain links TRBV5-4 to TRBJ2-7; TRBD2 matches at 7 bases. The CDR3 length is 13 residues. Germline V CDR1 and CDR2: SGHNT, YYREEE (reference sequence). With V trimmed by 7 bases and J by 0 bases, 4 bases remained unmatched. The CDR3 nucleotides are TGTGCCAGCGCGAGGGACTACTCCTACGAGCAGTACTTC. Its translation: CASARDYSYEQYF. The full variable domain, rest sourced from reference TRBV5-4 and TRBJ2-7, is ETGVTQSPTHLIKTRGQQVTLRCSSQSGHNTVSWYQQALGQGPQFIFQYYREEENGRGNFPPRFSGLQFPNYSSELNVNALELDDSALYLCASARDYSYEQYFGPGTRLTVT.